These 14 T cell receptor beta chains share one sample of origin, sequenced in a study of blood T cell repertoires in COVID-19. Repertoires were generated with immunoSEQ multiplex PCR, while TCRdb's copy carries only in-frame clones and drops some. The top ten hold 1.9% of the sample, which has around 200,000 clones, roughly 84% seen once. Sequences were obtained from peripheral blood. Receptor source: a man aged 35 to 55 with active or convalescent COVID-19.

The chain uses TRBV7-9 and TRBJ1-2, with TRBD1 matching over 12 bases. Germline V lookup: CDR1 SEHNR, CDR2 FQNEAQ (reference sequence). The length of the CDR3 is 16 residues. The J segment lost 7 bases and the V segment lost 5 bases, leaving 11 bases of the junction unmatched. The CDR3 region is CASSPREGQGAGGYTF. The CDR3 DNA reads TGTGCCAGCAGCCCCCGGGAGGGACAGGGGGCAGGTGGCTACACCTTC. Filled out from reference TRBV7-9 and TRBJ1-2, the complete variable domain reads DTGVSQNPRHKITKRGQNVTFRCDPISEHNRLYWYRQTLGQGPEFLTYFQNEAQLEKSRLLSDRFSAERPKGSFSTLEIQRTEQGDSAMYLCASSPREGQGAGGYTFGSGTRLTVV.

This sequence joins TRBV6-5 and TRBJ2-7, with D perhaps matching TRBD2 (5 bases). CDR1 and CDR2 (germline): MNHEY, SVGAGI. This CDR3 has 15 amino acids. V was trimmed by 6 bases and J by 1 base, leaving 16 bases between them. CDR3 amino acids: CASSPQRVISYEQYF. The CDR3 DNA is TGTGCCAGCAGCCCCCAGAGGGTCATTTCCTACGAGCAGTACTTC.

The J gene is TRBJ2-5, the V gene TRBV28; tentative D call: TRBD2 (6 bases). The germline V gene encodes CDR1 MDHEN and CDR2 SYDVKM. The CDR3 totals 15 residues. The V end was cut by 3 bases, the J end by 1 base, with 12 bases between. The CDR3 DNA sequence: TGTGCCAGCAGTTTGGAGGGATGGGGCCAAGAGACCCAGTACTTC. Translated: CASSLEGWGQETQYF.

The V call is TRBV7-9, the J call TRBJ2-1; 7 bases align to TRBD1. Trimming cost V 5 bases and J 6 bases; bases outside gene matches: 7. From germline, CDR1 is SEHNR and CDR2 FQNEAQ (reference sequence). The CDR3 consists of 14 residues. The CDR3 DNA reads as TGTGCCAGCAGCCCCGATTCAGGGGGCAATGAGCAGTTCTTC. Translated, it gives CASSPDSGGNEQFF.

The chain recombines TRBV19 with TRBJ2-5; the match to TRBD2 covers 9 bases. V shed 2 bases and J 7 bases; nucleotides not matched to a gene: 11. The germline gives CDR1 LNHDA, CDR2 SQIVND (reference sequence). The CDR3 consists of 16 residues. CDR3: CASSIYSTSGGGTQYF. CDR3 DNA: TGTGCCAGTAGTATATATTCGACTAGCGGTGGGGGGACCCAGTACTTC.

V gene TRBV19 combines with J gene TRBJ2-2, with D unresolved. This CDR3 contains 12 residues. The germline CDR1 and CDR2 sequences are LNHDA and SQIVND (reference sequence). The V end was cut by 5 bases, the J end by 5 bases, with 6 bases between. CDR3 nucleotide sequence: TGTGCCAGTAGTCGGGTGACCGGGGAGCTGTTTTTT. It specifies CASSRVTGELFF.

V and J are TRBV5-1 and TRBJ1-1; possible D gene TRBD1, 6 bases. CDR3 length equals 12 residues. CDR1 and CDR2 from the germline V gene are SGHRS and YFSETQ. V was cut by 6 bases and J by 6 bases, with 12 bases left in between. The CDR3 here is CASNRDPAEAFF. CDR3 bases: TGCGCCAGCAACAGGGACCCGGCTGAAGCTTTCTTT.

Turning to this clone: Because it lacks the conserved phenylalanine or tryptophan at the end, this CDR3 is likely a read error. No DNA is shown, since the ends of the CDR3 on it are uncertain; the CDR3 is the one TCRdb lists. J is TRBJ1-4 and V is TRBV25-1. Germline loops: CDR1 MGHDK, CDR2 SYGVNS. Including both end residues, the CDR3 is 12 amino acids long. CDR3 amino acids: CASSEWQGRGWY.

This rearrangement joins TRBV29-1 to TRBJ2-2, with TRBD2 matching over 8 bases. The CDR3 extends over 15 amino acids. CDR1 and CDR2 from the germline V gene are SQVTM and ANQGSEA. Trimming took 7 bases from V and 4 from J; bases not matched to a gene: 11. The CDR3 here is CSAKLGLARTGELFF. DNA of the CDR3: TGCAGCGCAAAACTCGGACTAGCTCGCACCGGGGAGCTGTTTTTT.

The chain employs TRBV2 and TRBJ1-4; 8 bases line up with TRBD1. CDR3 length: 13 amino acids. Losses at the gene ends were 8 bases for V and 8 bases for J; bases not matched to a gene: 7. CDR1 and CDR2 (germline): SNHLY, FYNNEI. CDR3 in DNA: TGTGCCAGCCACCAGGGGGCCGGGGAAAAACTGTTTTTT. As protein: CASHQGAGEKLFF.

V is TRBV4-1 and J is TRBJ2-1, with 8 positions matching TRBD2. The CDR3 consists of 18 residues. CDR1 and CDR2 (germline): MGHRA, YSYEKL. Unmatched junction bases numbered 18, after V lost 2 bases and J lost 9 bases. CDR3 sequence (DNA): TGCGCCAGCAGCCAACAAACCACGGGACTAGGAACTTCCATTGAGCAGTTCTTC. It is translated as CASSQQTTGLGTSIEQFF.

The genes are TRBV5-3 and TRBJ2-7; TRBD1 matches 10 bases. TRBV5-3 is sorted into the ORF group, with uncertain function. The CDR3 contains 16 residues. Trimming cost V 4 bases and J 7 bases; bases outside gene matches: 14. CDR3 protein: CARSRGLRDRGREQYF. The CDR3 DNA follows: TGTGCCAGAAGCCGAGGCCTCCGGGACAGGGGTAGAGAGCAGTACTTC.

V usage is TRBV19 and J usage is TRBJ1-5; tentatively, D is TRBD1 (6 bases). The CDR3 is made up of 16 amino acids. V dropped 3 bases and J dropped 3 bases, with 15 bases sitting between them. Germline V CDR1 and CDR2: LNHDA, SQIVND (reference sequence). The CDR3 nucleotides read TGTGCCAGTAGTATTAGGCAGGGGCTTTTCAATCAGCCCCAGCATTTT. Translating it yields CASSIRQGLFNQPQHF. The full variable domain, completed using reference TRBV19 and TRBJ1-5, is DGGITQSPKYLFRKEGQNVTLSCEQNLNHDAMYWYRQDPGQGLRLIYYSQIVNDFQKGDIAEGYSVSREKKESFPLTVTSAQKNPTAFYLCASSIRQGLFNQPQHFGDGTRLSIL.

This clone was seen only a few times. V is TRBV6-5 and J is TRBJ2-7, with TRBD2 identical over 7 bases. Germline assignment: CDR1 MNHEY and CDR2 SVGAGI. Trimming at V came to 4 bases and at J to 2 bases, leaving 11 bases not matched to a gene. CDR3 size: 16 residues. The CDR3 bases are TGTGCCAGCAGTTCCTTAAAAGCGGGGTTGCCCTACGAGCAGTACTTC. This gives the protein CASSSLKAGLPYEQYF.